This T cell receptor beta chain was observed in a study of blood T cell repertoires in COVID-19. The wider study: T cells, B-cell-depleted T cells, or PBMCs provided the cDNA or gDNA that served as material.

Trimming at V came to 4 bases and at J to 4 bases, leaving 6 bases not matched to a gene. This CDR3 region has 14 residues. The V gene's germline CDR1 is LGHDT and CDR2 YNNKEL (reference sequence). The data were produced by immunoSEQ multiplex PCR, yet TCRdb's version contains in-frame clones alone and is incomplete. The data show about 330,000 clones, with 92% seen just once and around 18% held by the top ten. Donors of Cohort 3 who recovered were those that had two negative PCRs, clearance, or symptom resolution. The sequencing input was PBMCs or T cells enriched from blood (not recorded which). The chain employs TRBV3-1 (or the pseudogene TRBV3-2) and TRBJ1-1; TRBD1 aligns across 7 bases. The TCR was taken from a woman aged 25 to 45 who had recovered from COVID-19. The CDR3 region has the DNA TGTGCCAGCAGCCCACACAGGGGTGGCACTGAAGCTTTCTTT. Translated, it gives CASSPHRGGTEAFF.